The clone carrying this T cell receptor (beta chain) occurred many times. Its target is unknown. The data derive from a study of tumor-infiltrating lymphocytes in primary liver carcinoma. In the study overall: Those enrolled were patients of both sexes, who were aged 30 to 69 years. T1-T3 N0M0 was the stage of the tumors, which were roughly 4 to 11 cm across.

Scientists recovered RNA and DNA together from roughly 21-30 mg of unsorted bulk tissue. Study-wide points: Overlap between tumor regions exceeded overlap of tumor with adjacent tissue or blood. Tumors reached a significantly greater top-250-clone fraction than blood did (p = 0.039).

This CDR3 is 16 amino acids long. The trim removed 5 bases at V and 8 bases at J, leaving 13 bases unmatched. The V gene's germline CDR1 is LGHNT and CDR2 FRNRAP. The template, 500 ng total RNA, yielded TCR beta cDNA made with a constant-region primer. A slightly modified ARM-PCR protocol with three nested multiplex PCR rounds produced these TCR beta libraries. PCR rounds one and two used TRBV1-TRBV30 forward primers with a C-beta reverse primer for 10 cycles each. MiXCR, run by TCRdb on the multiplex PCR reads, gives a single entry per CDR3 protein. The data show 150,000 to 200,000 distinct CDR3 sequences, 85% seen once.

What was sequenced was tumor tissue from primary liver carcinoma. The rearrangement joins TRBV12-5 to TRBJ2-3, with 10 bases fitting TRBD2. The sequence was collected from a man aged 35 to 55 with primary liver carcinoma and hepatitis B virus infection. CDR3 residues: CASGLTSGISLGTQYF. CDR3 nucleotide sequence: TGTGCTAGTGGTCTAACTAGCGGGATCTCTTTGGGTACGCAGTATTTT. Variable domain in full (rest from reference TRBV12-5 and TRBJ2-3): DARVTQTPRHKVTEMGQEVTMRCQPILGHNTVFWYRQTMMQGLELLAYFRNRAPLDDSGMPKDRFSAEMPDATLATLKIQPSEPRDSAVYFCASGLTSGISLGTQYFGPGTRLTVL.